This T cell receptor (beta chain) was profiled in a study of beta chain features in type 1 diabetes. Broader study findings: Because the template was cDNA, high-expressing cells might be over-represented. The naive, central memory and Treg TCRB repertoires of patients appeared to be more similar to one another than those of healthy donors.

V lost 2 bases and J lost 1, with 12 bases in between. The CDR3 loop spans 15 amino acids. CDR1 is GTSNPN, CDR2 SVGIG, per germline (reference sequence). Expressed TCRB transcripts were sequenced because the isolated RNA had all been reverse transcribed beforehand. The protocol was immunoSEQ multiplex PCR, while the TCRdb copy is restricted to in-frame clones and leaves out a portion. The sample carries a few hundred thousand clones, around 30% recorded once. Central memory, naive, regulatory and stem cell-like memory CD4+ cells were sorted by CD45RO/CCR7/CD25/CD127/CD95/CD27. Note on this clone: The antigen remains undetermined.

The specimen sequenced was naive CD4+ T cells from blood. This rearrangement joins TRBV30 to TRBJ1-5; maybe TRBD1 (6 bases). This sequence originates from a man between 18 and 35 years old in good health. CDR3 sequence (DNA): TGTGCCTGGAGTCCAGGGGAGAGGAGCAATCAGCCCCAGCATTTT. Its protein product is CAWSPGERSNQPQHF.